The T cell receptor beta chain under discussion was sequenced for a study of OX40 agonist ivuxolimab in advanced cancers. Study summary: The patients received agonistic anti-OX40 (CD134) antibody ivuxolimab. Subjects had a mean age of about 65 years, with a range of roughly 20 to 80; less than 90% were male.

The CDR3 length is 16 residues. CDR1 is MNHNY and CDR2 is SVGAGI in the germline V gene (reference sequence). The trim removed 4 bases at V and 0 bases at J, leaving 5 bases unmatched. Of note for this clone: Its antigen is currently unknown.

Autoimmune disease history or systemic immunosuppression led to patients being barred. Whole-study findings and limits: Clonal expansion among partial responders at 0.1-3.0 mg/kg ranked near the lowest.

Sequencing used immunoSEQ multiplex PCR; TCRdb keeps in-frame clones, though not all of them. The table includes roughly 140,000 clones, 90% to 95% detected once. The sequences come from CD4+ or CD8+ T cells sorted from blood, collected in a trial of the OX40 agonist ivuxolimab. The V and J genes are TRBV6-6 and TRBJ2-2, with 7 positions matching TRBD2. The receptor comes from an adult with an advanced solid tumor such as melanoma, head and neck, liver or kidney cancer. The CDR3 spells CASSLWGLPNTGELFF. CDR3 DNA sequence: TGTGCCAGCAGTTTGTGGGGACTACCGAACACCGGGGAGCTGTTTTTT.